A single sample gave rise to the 8 T cell receptor beta chains below, sequenced in a study of early T cells in non-severe SARS-CoV-2 infection (dated by TCRdb to the early 2020s). The library was prepared using 5' RACE. The sequencer was a NextSeq 500. TCRdb reworked the public reads: Q25 trimming with fastp, MiXCR clone assembly, productive beta chains retained. Every distinct CDR3 protein forms one entry, paired with its most common genes and DNA. Present in this sample are some 42,000 distinct CDR3 sequences, about 5.9% of which were seen just once. Clones ranked in the top ten supply about 8.3% of the sample. The sample here was whole blood, taken at baseline. The receptors were gathered from an adult who was a healthcare worker with PCR-confirmed SARS-CoV-2 infection or an uninfected control (not recorded which).

This clonotype was recorded at least ten times. V usage is TRBV12-3 or TRBV12-4 and J usage is TRBJ1-2, with 9 nucleotides matching TRBD1. The CDR3 has 13 residues. Trimming at V came to 3 bases and at J to 4 bases, leaving 0 bases not matched to a gene. The CDR3 spells CASSLTGGYGYTF. The CDR3, as DNA: TGTGCCAGCAGTTTGACAGGGGGCTATGGCTACACCTTC.

This clonotype was detected ten times or more. V usage is TRBV11-2 and J usage is TRBJ2-7; 9 bases are a match to TRBD2. Germline trimming cut 3 bases from V and 3 bases from J; bases unmatched to any gene: 6. CDR3 length: 15 residues. Germline assignment: CDR1 SGHAT and CDR2 FQNNGV. The CDR3 loop is CASSFKRGADYEQYF. As DNA, the CDR3 is TGTGCCAGCAGCTTCAAGCGGGGGGCGGACTACGAGCAGTACTTC.

This clonotype was seen ten or more times. The V gene is TRBV20-1, the J gene TRBJ2-3, with 7 bases matching TRBD1. J gave up 8 bases and V 6 bases, and 8 bases lay outside the gene matches. The CDR3 sequence is 12 residues long. Germline V gene data show CDR1 as DFQATT and CDR2 as SNEGSKA (reference sequence). The CDR3 nucleotides are TGCAGTGCACCCCGACAGGGACCTACGCAGTATTTT. Encoded protein: CSAPRQGPTQYF.

This clonotype showed up many times. This chain connects TRBV7-9 to TRBJ2-3, with D uncertain. The CDR3 runs 12 residues. Trimming removed 5 bases at V and 5 bases at J, with 8 bases between. Germline loops: CDR1 SEHNR, CDR2 FQNEAQ (reference sequence). CDR3 nucleotides: TGTGCCAGCAGCCCACCGCTAGATACGCAGTATTTT. Its protein is CASSPPLDTQYF.

In its sample, this clonotype was seen many times. The gene calls are TRBV7-8 and TRBJ1-2; D is uncertain. Germline V gene data show CDR1 as SGHVS and CDR2 as FQNEAQ. This CDR3 has 12 residues. Trimming took off 1 base at V and 6 bases at J, with 6 bases between the two ends. The CDR3 coding sequence is TGTGCCAGCAGCTTAGGCCTTAATGGCTACACCTTC. It encodes CASSLGLNGYTF.

By proportion, this clonotype is medium-sized. J is TRBJ1-1 and V is TRBV28, with D possibly matching TRBD1 (6 bases). This CDR3 spans 14 amino acids. CDR1 and CDR2 (germline): MDHEN, SYDVKM. With 4 bases removed from V and 1 base from J, the gap between germline ends came to 10 bases. CDR3 region: CASSSGTTNTEAFF. CDR3 nucleotide sequence: TGTGCCAGCAGTTCGGGGACAACGAACACTGAAGCTTTCTTT.

V is TRBV7-2 and J is TRBJ2-4, with D perhaps TRBD2 (5 bases). The CDR3 is 17 amino acids. Germline CDR1 is SGHTA and CDR2 is FQGNSA. V lost 0 bases to trimming and J lost 1 base, with 13 bases between them. Written as DNA, the CDR3 is TGTGCCAGCAGCTTAGCCGGCCCGGGGTCGGCCAAAAACATTCAGTACTTC. It translates to CASSLAGPGSAKNIQYF.

This clonotype was detected a few times. V gene TRBV6-1 combines with J gene TRBJ1-5, with 7 bases fitting TRBD1. CDR3 length: 15 amino acids. Losses at the gene ends were 4 bases for V and 2 bases for J; bases not matched to a gene: 5. The germline gives CDR1 MNHNS, CDR2 SASEGT. CDR3 DNA: TGTGCCAGCAGTGTTCGACAGGGTGGCAATCAGCCCCAGCATTTT. It is translated as CASSVRQGGNQPQHF.